Listed below are T cell receptor beta chains from one sample, sequenced in a study of T-cell memory formation after mild COVID-19. TCRdb processed the 5' RACE reads anew with MiXCR; each CDR3 protein has one entry. Here the sample spans about 340,000 distinct CDR3 sequences, approximately 12% being singletons. The sample consisted of PBMCs or a T cell subset sorted from them (not recorded which). These receptors came from a young man who had mild COVID-19 (a few samples of this study predate the infection). Cell type and time point are not known. CDR3s include the opening cysteine and the closing phenylalanine or tryptophan.

j_call	v_call	cdr3_aa
TRBJ1-4	TRBV6-5	CASSYQQGLTNEKLFF
TRBJ2-7	TRBV3-1	CASSQGWDRDEQYF
TRBJ1-1	TRBV6-2/TRBV6-3	CASSPWNDRNEAFF
TRBJ1-2	TRBV6-5	CASSFPGQGTYGYTF
TRBJ1-2	TRBV4-3	CASSLDREVYGYTF
TRBJ2-7	TRBV5-1	CASSLDSRRGEQYF
TRBJ1-5	TRBV5-1	CASSLGGQGYNQPQHF
TRBJ1-2	TRBV6-5	CASSYTGSDGYTF
TRBJ1-5	TRBV28	CASSSDGGGGQPQHF
TRBJ2-7	TRBV7-9	CASSTSARTEQYF
TRBJ2-5	TRBV4-2	CASSQEYGRDQYF
TRBJ1-2	TRBV7-2	CASSLSPRQDYGYTF
TRBJ1-6	TRBV6-4	CASSDWAMKNSPLHF
TRBJ1-2	TRBV29-1	CSVGSRGLGYGYTF
TRBJ2-1	TRBV5-1	CASSLRSGGDEQFF
TRBJ2-1	TRBV5-5	CASSLIGGLGNEQFF
TRBJ2-1	TRBV20-1	CSVILGLAGGNYNEQFF
TRBJ1-2	TRBV3-1	CASSQAQGEFGYTF
TRBJ2-7	TRBV18	CASSPATGFSEQYF
TRBJ2-1	TRBV10-3	CAIAGSDQRGNDEQFF
TRBJ2-2	TRBV5-1	CASSPDRSNTGELFF
TRBJ2-1	TRBV13	CASSLATATGGRYNEQFF
TRBJ2-2	TRBV7-2	CASSPVGQNTGELFF
TRBJ2-5	TRBV7-6	CASSHYPPRGETQYF
TRBJ2-5	TRBV30	CAWSFSGASETQYF
TRBJ2-3	TRBV20-1	CSARDLRGLAADTQYF
TRBJ2-2	TRBV4-1	CASSQRPANTGELFF
TRBJ2-1	TRBV19	CASSIDPLVGEQFF
TRBJ2-2	TRBV7-2	CASSTYTGELFF
TRBJ1-1	TRBV5-6	CASSLSRFGGGTEAFF
TRBJ1-2	TRBV4-2	CASSQDKGWGLGYTF
TRBJ2-5	TRBV7-9	CASSLVEGQYF
TRBJ1-1	TRBV7-2	CASTQWGVTEAFF
TRBJ2-5	TRBV4-2	CASSQGSSLKETQYF